This TCR beta chain was identified in a study of early T cells in non-severe SARS-CoV-2 infection. Study-wide background: With bulk RNA from unsorted whole blood as input, sequencing yielded unpaired chains.

Attachment of unique molecular identifiers to individual cDNA molecules was performed. TCRdb fed the 5' RACE reads into MiXCR, producing one record per CDR3 protein. The table has some 60,000 distinct CDR3 sequences, under 10% seen once. Study-level results: Matching results from VDJdb favored anti-spike CD8 responses, leaving private and CD4 specificities undetected.

Germline V CDR1 and CDR2: SGHRS, YFSETQ. Unmatched junction bases numbered 6, after V lost 2 bases and J lost 5 bases. CDR3 length: 15 residues. This clonotype was recorded at least ten times. What it binds is not known. Sample: whole blood. This receptor was taken from an adult who was a healthcare worker with PCR-confirmed SARS-CoV-2 infection or an uninfected control (not recorded which). The chain links TRBV5-1 to TRBJ2-5, with 10 nucleotides matching TRBD2. CDR3 coding DNA: TGCGCCAGCAGCTTAGGGCTAGCGGGGGACGAGACCCAGTACTTC. The encoded protein is CASSLGLAGDETQYF.